The 9 T cell receptor beta chains given below trace back to one sample, sequenced in a study of CD8 T cells in ankylosing spondylitis. Each CDR3 protein gets one entry after TCRdb re-called the 5' RACE reads with MiXCR. This sample carries approximately 340,000 distinct CDR3 sequences, roughly 14% of them seen once, and the ten largest clones take roughly 1.1%. The specimen sequenced was blood, either unsorted or a sorted T cell fraction (not recorded which). The receptor set was obtained from a male donor with ankylosing spondylitis or in good health (not recorded which).

This clonotype was counted between two and nine times. The chain joins TRBV6-5 to TRBJ2-7, with TRBD2 matching 8 bases. V was pared by 3 bases and J by 2 bases, with 9 bases of the junction left unmatched. This CDR3 is 16 amino acids long. The germline gives CDR1 MNHEY, CDR2 SVGAGI. CDR3 loop: CASSYPSGTRPYEQYF. DNA of the CDR3: TGTGCCAGCAGTTATCCATCCGGGACTAGACCCTACGAGCAGTACTTC.

The J gene is TRBJ2-5, the V gene TRBV11-3, with TRBD2 identical over 8 bases. The V and J ends lost 3 bases and 5 bases, in that order; junction bases with no gene match: 11. CDR3 size: 16 residues. CDR1 SGHNT and CDR2 YENEEA come from the germline V gene. CDR3 in amino acids: CASSLGSGAPGETQYF. CDR3 sequence (DNA): TGTGCCAGCAGCTTGGGTAGCGGGGCCCCCGGGGAGACCCAGTACTTC.

This clonotype was seen a handful of times. The V and J genes are TRBV11-2 and TRBJ2-4; D might be TRBD1 (6 bases). Germline lookup yields CDR1 SGHAT and CDR2 FQNNGV. The CDR3 contains 17 residues. V was clipped by 3 bases and J by 1 base, with 16 bases between them. CDR3 DNA sequence: TGTGCCAGCAGCTTTCTGGACAGTCATGCCGCCAAAAACATTCAGTACTTC. It specifies CASSFLDSHAAKNIQYF.

The chain is built from TRBV6-1 and TRBJ2-5; the D gene is possibly TRBD1 (5 bases). Trimming stripped 4 bases from V and 4 bases from J, with 19 bases between. Germline V gene data show CDR1 as MNHNS and CDR2 as SASEGT. CDR3 size: 16 residues. CDR3 in amino acids: CASSVQVVALSETQYF. The CDR3 DNA reads as TGTGCCAGCAGTGTACAGGTGGTAGCCCTTTCAGAGACCCAGTACTTC.

This clonotype came up a few times. The J gene is TRBJ2-1, the V gene TRBV20-1; 8 bases map to TRBD2. From germline, CDR1 is DFQATT and CDR2 SNEGSKA (reference sequence). This CDR3 has 16 amino acids. After removal of 1 base from V and 7 bases from J, the junction contained 12 bases not matched to a gene. This CDR3 is CSARALLAEVLNEQFF. The CDR3 DNA is TGCAGTGCTAGAGCCCTACTAGCGGAGGTCCTAAATGAGCAGTTCTTC.

The sample holds many counts of this clonotype. V gene TRBV10-3 combines with J gene TRBJ1-1; D unclear. Germline values: CDR1 ENHRY, CDR2 SYGVKD. The V end lost 2 bases, the J end lost 1 base, and 5 bases lay between the germline ends. The CDR3 totals 13 residues. The CDR3 here is CAISEMRNTEAFF. The CDR3 nucleotides read TGTGCCATCAGTGAGATGAGGAACACTGAAGCTTTCTTT.

This clonotype was counted ten times or more. V and J are TRBV5-1 and TRBJ2-2; 9 bases are a match to TRBD2. Germline values: CDR1 SGHRS, CDR2 YFSETQ. CDR3 length: 13 residues. The J segment lost 3 bases and the V segment lost 7 bases, leaving 1 base of the junction unmatched. CDR3 nucleotides: TGCGCCAGCCGACTAGCGGACACCGGGGAGCTGTTTTTT. Translation: CASRLADTGELFF.

The table lists this clonotype with many counts. V is TRBV18 and J is TRBJ2-7; 8 nucleotides line up with TRBD1. The CDR3 has 14 amino acids. Germline loops: CDR1 KGHSH, CDR2 LQKENI. After removal of 3 bases from V and 3 bases from J, the junction contained 4 bases not matched to a gene. This CDR3 is CASSPGQGIYEQYF. The CDR3 region has the DNA TGTGCCAGCTCACCTGGACAGGGAATCTACGAGCAGTACTTC.

This clonotype occurred a few times. The genes are TRBV20-1 and TRBJ1-1; 7 nucleotides align to TRBD1. Per the germline V gene, CDR1 is DFQATT and CDR2 is SNEGSKA (reference sequence). V dropped 6 bases and J dropped 4; count of bases not matched to a gene: 5. This CDR3 spans 12 amino acids. The CDR3 coding sequence is TGCAGTGCCCCCGGACAGGCCACTGAAGCTTTCTTT. This translates into CSAPGQATEAFF.